This is a list of T cell receptor beta chains from one sample in a study of blood T cell repertoires in COVID-19. Using immunoSEQ multiplex PCR, the repertoire was profiled, and TCRdb retains in-frame clones only, with some absent. The sample carries about 270,000 clones, under 95% recorded once. The sample taken for sequencing was PBMCs or T cells enriched from blood (not recorded which). The receptors were sampled from a man aged 40-49 years who had been exposed to COVID-19. Both conserved end residues are part of each CDR3. D genes are given only for firm matches. The size of a clone is reported for some rows only, either as once, few or many, or as a class for expanded clones.

j_gene: TRBJ1-2
d_gene: TRBD1
abundance: once
v_gene: TRBV6-5
CDR3nt: TGTGCCAGCAAAATTAACAGGGGCCTCTATGGCTACACCTTC
CDR3aa: CASKINRGLYGYTF

j_gene: TRBJ1-2
d_gene: TRBD1
abundance: NA
v_gene: TRBV28
CDR3nt: TGTGCCAGCAACCCGGGACAGCTGAGATATGGCTACACCTTC
CDR3aa: CASNPGQLRYGYTF

j_gene: TRBJ2-1
d_gene: TRBD2
abundance: NA
v_gene: TRBV27
CDR3nt: TGTGCCAGCAGTAACTCGGGACTAGCGGGAGACCGCTTCTTC
CDR3aa: CASSNSGLAGDRFF

j_gene: TRBJ1-4
d_gene: NA
abundance: NA
v_gene: TRBV2
CDR3nt: TGTGCCAGCGGAGACAGGTTTTACGAAAAACTGTTTTTT
CDR3aa: CASGDRFYEKLFF

j_gene: TRBJ2-7
d_gene: TRBD1
abundance: NA
v_gene: TRBV2
CDR3nt: TGTGCCAGAGGGACAGGGAAGTGGAACGAGCAGTACTTC
CDR3aa: CARGTGKWNEQYF

j_gene: TRBJ1-1
d_gene: NA
abundance: NA
v_gene: TRBV5-1
CDR3nt: TGCGCCAGCAGCTTGGTCGGGGTGCTGAACACTGAAGCTTTCTTT
CDR3aa: CASSLVGVLNTEAFF

j_gene: TRBJ2-2
d_gene: TRBD2
abundance: NA
v_gene: TRBV11-1
CDR3nt: TGTGCCAGCAGCTTGGCGGGAGCGGGCACCGGGGAGCTGTTTTTT
CDR3aa: CASSLAGAGTGELFF

j_gene: TRBJ1-5
d_gene: NA
abundance: NA
v_gene: TRBV27
CDR3nt: TGTGCCAGCAGTTTATCCGGACTCGGCAATCAGCCCCAGCATTTT
CDR3aa: CASSLSGLGNQPQHF

j_gene: TRBJ2-3
d_gene: TRBD2
abundance: NA
v_gene: TRBV3-1/TRBV3-2
CDR3nt: TGTGCCAGTTCCGGGACTAGCAGGACAGATACGCAGTATTTT
CDR3aa: CASSGTSRTDTQYF

j_gene: TRBJ1-2
d_gene: NA
abundance: NA
v_gene: TRBV19
CDR3nt: TGTGCCAGTAGTACCGCAGGGGGCTACACCTTC
CDR3aa: CASSTAGGYTF

j_gene: TRBJ2-3
d_gene: TRBD2
abundance: NA
v_gene: TRBV7-2
CDR3nt: TGTGCCAGCAGTTCTACTAGCGGGAGGACAGATACGCAGTATTTT
CDR3aa: CASSSTSGRTDTQYF

j_gene: TRBJ2-6
d_gene: TRBD1
abundance: NA
v_gene: TRBV14
CDR3nt: TGTGCCAGCAGCCAAGGAACACAGGGGGCGCAAGGGGCCAACGTCCTGACTTTC
CDR3aa: CASSQGTQGAQGANVLTF

j_gene: TRBJ2-1
d_gene: TRBD1
abundance: NA
v_gene: TRBV7-9
CDR3nt: TGTGCCAGCAGCTTAGAAATCGGGACAGGGAGTTTATGGGAGCAGTTCTTC
CDR3aa: CASSLEIGTGSLWEQFF

j_gene: TRBJ1-2
d_gene: NA
abundance: NA
v_gene: TRBV5-5
CDR3nt: TGTGCCAGCAGCCCGACCGACGAGGGCATCTATGGCTACACCTTC
CDR3aa: CASSPTDEGIYGYTF

j_gene: TRBJ2-2
d_gene: NA
abundance: once
v_gene: TRBV7-2
CDR3nt: TGTGCCAGCAGTTTTGACAGGAACACCGGGGAGCTGTTTTTT
CDR3aa: CASSFDRNTGELFF

j_gene: TRBJ2-7
d_gene: TRBD1
abundance: NA
v_gene: TRBV5-1
CDR3nt: TGCGCCAGTAGCCCCGCACCCTCCGACAGGGGGCCCTACGAGCAGTACTTC
CDR3aa: CASSPAPSDRGPYEQYF

j_gene: TRBJ2-7
d_gene: TRBD2
abundance: NA
v_gene: TRBV28
CDR3nt: TGTGCCAGCAGTTCCAGGGAAAGCGGGAGGTTCGGAGAGCAGTACTTC
CDR3aa: CASSSRESGRFGEQYF

j_gene: TRBJ2-1
d_gene: TRBD1
abundance: NA
v_gene: TRBV5-4
CDR3nt: TGTGCCAGCGGTTCTAACAGGGGGCTGGGTGAGCAGTTCTTC
CDR3aa: CASGSNRGLGEQFF

j_gene: TRBJ1-1
d_gene: NA
abundance: NA
v_gene: TRBV6-5
CDR3nt: TGTGCCAGCTCAGGACAGCTGGGGGAAGCTTTCTTT
CDR3aa: CASSGQLGEAFF

j_gene: TRBJ1-1
d_gene: NA
abundance: NA
v_gene: TRBV10-3
CDR3nt: TGTGCCATCAGTGAACGGGGGGGTAACACTGAAGCTTTCTTT
CDR3aa: CAISERGGNTEAFF

j_gene: TRBJ2-1
d_gene: NA
abundance: NA
v_gene: TRBV7-3
CDR3nt: TGTGCCAGCAGCCCGCTCCCCCAGCGGAGTGGGGACAATGAGCAGTTCTTC
CDR3aa: CASSPLPQRSGDNEQFF

j_gene: TRBJ2-5
d_gene: TRBD1
abundance: NA
v_gene: TRBV4-1
CDR3nt: TGCGCCAGCAGCCAAAATCAGGGGGCGCAGAATCAAGAGACCCAGTACTTC
CDR3aa: CASSQNQGAQNQETQYF

j_gene: TRBJ1-5
d_gene: TRBD1
abundance: NA
v_gene: TRBV7-9
CDR3nt: TGTGCCAGCAGCCAGGGGGTAGGGGATCAGCCCCAGCATTTT
CDR3aa: CASSQGVGDQPQHF

j_gene: TRBJ2-2
d_gene: NA
abundance: NA
v_gene: TRBV24-1
CDR3nt: TGTGCCACCAGTGACGGAGGGATCCGTCGTGGATGGACCGGGGAGCTGTTTTTT
CDR3aa: CATSDGGIRRGWTGELFF